This TCR beta chain derives from a study of shared clonotypes between healthy human individuals. Study context: Participating donors consisted of two women and a few men aged 18 to 49. Plates per donor: three CD4 naive, three CD4 memory, two CD8 naive, one CD8 memory.

The V segment lost 6 bases and the J segment 5 bases; nucleotides outside the gene matches: 7. The CDR3 contains 14 residues. CDR1 is MDHEN, CDR2 SYDVKM, per germline. Under the authors' procedure: ImmunoSEQ gave junction-only sequences without quality scores, so filtering differed. Produced via immunoSEQ multiplex PCR; TCRdb's table is partial and in-frame only. From that table come the V and J calls and clone size; the DNA was used to work out D and trimming. The data hold about 2,500,000 clones, with approximately 90% observed a single time. The sequencing sample was made of naive CD4+ T cells sorted from blood. As to subset: CD45RA+ positively selected. The receptor was derived from a man in his late teens or twenties in good health. The rearrangement links TRBV28 to TRBJ2-5, with 9 bases identical to TRBD1. The CDR3, as DNA: TGTGCCAGCAGAAGGACAGGGGCGGGGGAGACCCAGTACTTC. Amino acid sequence: CASRRTGAGETQYF.